This T cell receptor beta chain derives from a study of T cell repertoires in cytomegalovirus infection. The study's findings and limits: Frequencies of public TCR beta families were cumulated, and this identified carriers of CMV plus the relevant HLA.

In the case of this clonotype: Its specificity is unknown.

TCRdb re-derived calls from the reads in MiXCR, one entry per CDR3 protein. Among around 900,000 distinct CDR3 sequences listed, around 30% were seen once. Between the trimmed V and J ends, which lost 3 bases and 3 bases, there was a span of 3 bases. This CDR3 contains 13 residues. CDR1 is SGHTA and CDR2 is FQGTGA in the germline V gene. This clonotype was sampled from a human donor in good health (CMV status not recorded). Some clones in this sample may be carry-over from other donors' samples. The specimen comprised cultured CD8+ T cells from PBMCs, sampled from culture after CMV antigen stimulation. The chain combines TRBV7-3 with TRBJ1-6; no firm D call. CDR3 amino acids: CASSFGYNSPLHF. DNA of the CDR3: TGTGCCAGCAGCTTCGGCTATAATTCACCCCTCCACTTT.